The 9 T cell receptor beta chains given below trace back to one sample, sequenced in a study of post-analysis software for immune sequencing data. Antigen specificity for these receptors is unknown. Notes on the study in general: About five TRBV segments appeared more often in patients than in controls, and TRBV5-6, TRBV5-1 and TRBV20-1 were among these.

Prepared libraries of TCR beta cDNA carried unique molecular identifiers. Each CDR3 protein gets one entry after TCRdb re-called the PCR reads with MiXCR. Among hundreds of thousands of distinct CDR3 sequences, approximately 57% were seen once, and the ten largest hold over 4%. The sequenced material came from blood. The origin of the receptors is a girl aged 10-17 years with multiple sclerosis.

This clonotype was detected only once. This sequence joins TRBV20-1 and TRBJ1-5; D possibly corresponds to TRBD1 (5 bases). The CDR3 contains 13 residues. CDR1 is DFQATT and CDR2 is SNEGSKA in the germline V gene (reference sequence). V was trimmed by 6 bases and J by 5 bases, leaving 14 bases between them. As DNA, the CDR3 is TGCAGTGCGGGGAGACAGTCTGATCAGCCCCAGCATTTT. Residues: CSAGRQSDQPQHF.

This chain uses TRBV7-9 with TRBJ1-6; 8 nucleotides align to TRBD1. V lost 5 bases and J lost 9; bases outside the gene matches: 12. Per germline, CDR1 SEHNR and CDR2 FQNEAQ (reference sequence). The CDR3 length is 16 residues. The CDR3: CASSRQGTRKGSPLHF. The CDR3 bases are TGTGCCAGCAGCCGACAGGGGACGCGGAAGGGTTCACCCCTCCACTTT.

This chain connects TRBV20-1 to TRBJ2-7; D is uncertain. This CDR3 is 12 amino acids long. The germline V gene has CDR1 DFQATT and CDR2 SNEGSKA (reference sequence). V was pared by 2 bases and J by 6 bases, with 11 bases between. CDR3 protein: CSARTRRSEQYF. CDR3 DNA sequence: TGCAGTGCTAGAACGCGACGTTCCGAGCAGTACTTC.

Only one count was recorded for this clonotype. The chain recombines TRBV7-2 with TRBJ2-7; TRBD2 matches 12 bases. Germline lookup yields CDR1 SGHTA and CDR2 FQGNSA. The CDR3 contains 14 residues. Trimming at V came to 5 bases and at J to 3 bases, leaving 2 bases not matched to a gene. CDR3 sequence reads: CASSTSGRNYEQYF. CDR3 in DNA: TGTGCCAGCAGCACTAGCGGGAGGAACTACGAGCAGTACTTC.

This sequence joins TRBV11-2 and TRBJ2-1; 7 nucleotides line up with TRBD2. The V and J ends lost 4 bases and 3 bases, in that order; junction bases with no gene match: 21. The CDR3 runs 20 residues. Germline V gene sequence: CDR1 SGHAT, CDR2 FQNNGV. The CDR3 bases are TGTGCCAGCAGCTCCCCTCTAGACCTTCGTCTAGCGGCATACTACAATGAGCAGTTCTTC. It translates to CASSSPLDLRLAAYYNEQFF.

This sequence joins TRBV10-3 and TRBJ1-2; tentatively, D is TRBD1 (6 bases). Trimming stripped 3 bases from V and 4 bases from J, with 12 bases between. This CDR3 contains 14 residues. CDR1 ENHRY and CDR2 SYGVKD come from the germline V gene. CDR3 in DNA: TGTGCCATCAGTGACAGGGGATTCCCCTATGGCTACACCTTC. The encoded protein is CAISDRGFPYGYTF.

The chain has TRBV27 and TRBJ2-5; no definite D call. The germline V gene encodes CDR1 MNHEY and CDR2 SMNVEV (reference sequence). Trimming shortened V by 1 base and J by 0 bases, and 6 bases separated the two germline ends. The CDR3 is 14 residues long. In nucleotides, the CDR3 is TGTGCCAGCAGTTTATGGGCGAACCAAGAGACCCAGTACTTC. This gives the protein CASSLWANQETQYF.

This chain connects TRBV6-5 to TRBJ2-1; a possible D gene is TRBD2 (5 bases). The CDR3 covers 16 residues. In germline, CDR1 is MNHEY, CDR2 SVGAGI. V dropped 0 bases and J dropped 4 bases, with 13 bases sitting between them. This CDR3 is CASSYSKYGGYNEQFF. DNA of the CDR3: TGTGCCAGCAGTTACTCGAAGTACGGAGGATACAATGAGCAGTTCTTC.

A few counts support this clonotype. The rearrangement links TRBV29-1 to TRBJ2-1; D gene ambiguous. The CDR3 spans 12 residues. Trimming removed 6 bases from V and 2 bases from J, with 8 bases in between. The germline gives CDR1 SQVTM, CDR2 ANQGSEA. This chain's CDR3 is CSVGPPYNEQFF. In DNA form, the CDR3 reads TGCAGCGTGGGCCCTCCCTACAATGAGCAGTTCTTC.